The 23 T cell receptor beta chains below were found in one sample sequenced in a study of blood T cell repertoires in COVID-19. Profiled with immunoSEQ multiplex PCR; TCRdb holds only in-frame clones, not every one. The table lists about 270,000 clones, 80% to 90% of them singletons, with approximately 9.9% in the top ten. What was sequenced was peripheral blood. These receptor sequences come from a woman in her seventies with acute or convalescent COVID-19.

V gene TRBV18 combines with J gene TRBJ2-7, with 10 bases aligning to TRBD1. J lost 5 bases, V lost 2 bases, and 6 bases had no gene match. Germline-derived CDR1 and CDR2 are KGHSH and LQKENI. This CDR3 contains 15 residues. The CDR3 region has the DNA TGTGCCAGCTCACCAATGGGACAGGGGCTCCACGAGCAGTACTTC. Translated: CASSPMGQGLHEQYF.

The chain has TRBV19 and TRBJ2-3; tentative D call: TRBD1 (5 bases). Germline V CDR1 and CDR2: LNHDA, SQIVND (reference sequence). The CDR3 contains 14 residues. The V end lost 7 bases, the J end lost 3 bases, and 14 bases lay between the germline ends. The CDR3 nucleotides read TGTGCCAGTAAGACCCGACAGATGACAGATACGCAGTATTTT. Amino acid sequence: CASKTRQMTDTQYF.

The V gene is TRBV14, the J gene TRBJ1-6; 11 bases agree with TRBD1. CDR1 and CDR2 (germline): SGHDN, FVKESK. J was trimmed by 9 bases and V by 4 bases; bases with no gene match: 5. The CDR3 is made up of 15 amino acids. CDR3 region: CASSLRTGGGSPLHF. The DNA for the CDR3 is TGTGCCAGCAGCCTAAGGACAGGGGGCGGTTCACCCCTCCACTTT.

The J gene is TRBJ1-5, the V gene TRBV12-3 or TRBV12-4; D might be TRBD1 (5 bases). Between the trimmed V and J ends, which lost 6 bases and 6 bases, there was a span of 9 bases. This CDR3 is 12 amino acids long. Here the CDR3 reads CASSRTPQPQHF. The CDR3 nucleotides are TGTGCCAGCAGCCGGACACCTCAGCCCCAGCATTTT.

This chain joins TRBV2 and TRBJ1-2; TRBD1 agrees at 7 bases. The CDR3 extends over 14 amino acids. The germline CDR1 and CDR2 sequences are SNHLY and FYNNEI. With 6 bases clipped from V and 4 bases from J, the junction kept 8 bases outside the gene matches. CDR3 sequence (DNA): TGTGCCAGCAGGGGGGACAGATCCTTCTATGGCTACACCTTC. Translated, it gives CASRGDRSFYGYTF.

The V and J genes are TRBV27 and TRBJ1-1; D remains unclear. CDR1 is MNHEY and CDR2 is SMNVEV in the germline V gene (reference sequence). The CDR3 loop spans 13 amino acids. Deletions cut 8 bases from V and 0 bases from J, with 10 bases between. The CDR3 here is CASAHEVNTEAFF. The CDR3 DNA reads TGTGCCAGCGCACACGAGGTGAACACTGAAGCTTTCTTT.

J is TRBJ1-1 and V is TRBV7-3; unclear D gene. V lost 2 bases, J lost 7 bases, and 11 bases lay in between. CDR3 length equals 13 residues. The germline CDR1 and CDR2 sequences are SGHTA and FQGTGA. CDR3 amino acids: CASSLAPRYEAFF. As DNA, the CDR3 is TGTGCCAGCAGCTTAGCCCCTAGATATGAAGCTTTCTTT.

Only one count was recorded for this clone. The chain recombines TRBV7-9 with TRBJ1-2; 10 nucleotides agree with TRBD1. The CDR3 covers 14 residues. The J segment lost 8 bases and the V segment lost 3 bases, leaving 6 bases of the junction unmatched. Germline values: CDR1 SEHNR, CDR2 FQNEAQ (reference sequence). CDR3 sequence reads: CASSFYGQGVGYTF. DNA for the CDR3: TGTGCCAGCAGCTTCTACGGACAGGGGGTCGGCTACACCTTC.

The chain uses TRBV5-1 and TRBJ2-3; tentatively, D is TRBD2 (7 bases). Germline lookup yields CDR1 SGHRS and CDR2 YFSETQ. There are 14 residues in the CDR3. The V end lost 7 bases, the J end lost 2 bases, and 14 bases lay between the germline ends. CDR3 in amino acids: CASDKGGSTDTQYF. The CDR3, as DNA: TGCGCCAGCGACAAGGGGGGGTCCACAGATACGCAGTATTTT.

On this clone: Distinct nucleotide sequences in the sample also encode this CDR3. This CDR3 is CASSPLGGDDTEAFF. The CDR3 coding sequence is TGCGCCAGCAGCCCCCTCGGGGGGGACGACACTGAAGCTTTCTTT. V is TRBV5-1 and J is TRBJ1-1; D possibly corresponds to TRBD1 (5 bases). This CDR3 is built from 15 residues. Trimming took 4 bases from V and 3 from J, leaving 16 bases between them. Germline-derived CDR1 and CDR2 are SGHRS and YFSETQ. The whole variable domain, remainder taken from reference TRBV5-1 and TRBJ1-1, is KAGVTQTPRYLIKTRGQQVTLSCSPISGHRSVSWYQQTPGQGLQFLFEYFSETQRNKGNFPGRFSGRQFSNSRSEMNVSTLELGDSALYLCASSPLGGDDTEAFFGQGTRLTVV.

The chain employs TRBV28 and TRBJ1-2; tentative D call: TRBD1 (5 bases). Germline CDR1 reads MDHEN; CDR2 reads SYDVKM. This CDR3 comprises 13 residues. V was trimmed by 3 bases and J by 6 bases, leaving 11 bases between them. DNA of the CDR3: TGTGCCAGCAGTTTGGGGCAGGCAGATGGCTACACCTTC. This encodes CASSLGQADGYTF.

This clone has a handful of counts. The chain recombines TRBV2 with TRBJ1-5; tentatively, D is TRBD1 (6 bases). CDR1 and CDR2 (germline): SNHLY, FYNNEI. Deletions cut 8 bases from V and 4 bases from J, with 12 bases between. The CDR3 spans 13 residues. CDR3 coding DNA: TGTGCCAGCGCGGACAGTGAAAATCAGCCCCAGCATTTT. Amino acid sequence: CASADSENQPQHF.

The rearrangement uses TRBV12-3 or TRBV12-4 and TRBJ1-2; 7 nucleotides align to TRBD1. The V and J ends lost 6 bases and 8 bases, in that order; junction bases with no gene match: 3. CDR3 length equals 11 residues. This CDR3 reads CASSTGVGYTF. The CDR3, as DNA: TGTGCCAGCAGCACAGGGGTCGGCTACACCTTC.

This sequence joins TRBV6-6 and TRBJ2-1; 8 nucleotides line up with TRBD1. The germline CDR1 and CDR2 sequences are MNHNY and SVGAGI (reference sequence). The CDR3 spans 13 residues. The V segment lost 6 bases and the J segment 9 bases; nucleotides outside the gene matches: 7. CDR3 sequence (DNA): TGTGCCAGCAGCCGACAGGGGCGGGTTGAGCAGTTCTTC. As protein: CASSRQGRVEQFF.

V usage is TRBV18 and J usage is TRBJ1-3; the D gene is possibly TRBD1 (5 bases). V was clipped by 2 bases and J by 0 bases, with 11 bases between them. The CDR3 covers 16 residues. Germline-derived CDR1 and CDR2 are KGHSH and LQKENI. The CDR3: CASSPGGILSGNTIYF. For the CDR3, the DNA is TGTGCCAGCTCACCAGGGGGGATACTCTCTGGAAACACCATATATTTT.

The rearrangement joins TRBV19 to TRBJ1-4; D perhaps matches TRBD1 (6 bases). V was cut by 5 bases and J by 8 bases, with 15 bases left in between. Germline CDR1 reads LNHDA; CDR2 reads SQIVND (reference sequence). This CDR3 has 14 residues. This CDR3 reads CASSHLSGHEKLFF. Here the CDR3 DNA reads TGTGCCAGTAGTCACCTCTCGGGACACGAAAAACTGTTTTTT.

The CDR3 region has the DNA TGTGCCAGCTCACCAGCAGCTCAGGGTAGCAATCAGCCCCAGCATTTT. It specifies CASSPAAQGSNQPQHF. This chain joins TRBV18 and TRBJ1-5; possibly TRBD1 for D (5 bases). The CDR3 length is 16 residues. Trimming removed 2 bases at V and 0 bases at J, with 11 bases between. Germline CDR1 is KGHSH and CDR2 is LQKENI.

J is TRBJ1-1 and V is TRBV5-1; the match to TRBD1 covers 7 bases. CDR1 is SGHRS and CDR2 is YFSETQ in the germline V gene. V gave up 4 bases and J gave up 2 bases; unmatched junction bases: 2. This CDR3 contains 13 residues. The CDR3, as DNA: TGCGCCAGCAGCGGGACAGCCAACACTGAAGCTTTCTTT. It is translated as CASSGTANTEAFF.

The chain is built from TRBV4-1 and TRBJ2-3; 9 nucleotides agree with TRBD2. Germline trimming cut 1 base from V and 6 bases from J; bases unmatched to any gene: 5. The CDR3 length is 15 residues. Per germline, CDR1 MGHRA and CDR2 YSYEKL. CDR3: CASSQGAGGLDTQYF. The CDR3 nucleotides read TGCGCCAGCAGCCAAGGGGCGGGGGGGCTGGATACGCAGTATTTT.

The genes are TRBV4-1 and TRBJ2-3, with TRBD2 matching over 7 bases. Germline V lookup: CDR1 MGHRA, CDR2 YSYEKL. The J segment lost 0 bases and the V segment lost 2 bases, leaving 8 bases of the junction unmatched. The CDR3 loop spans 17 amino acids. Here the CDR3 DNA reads TGCGCCAGCAGCCAACAGCCGGGACTACTGAGCACAGATACGCAGTATTTT. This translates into CASSQQPGLLSTDTQYF.

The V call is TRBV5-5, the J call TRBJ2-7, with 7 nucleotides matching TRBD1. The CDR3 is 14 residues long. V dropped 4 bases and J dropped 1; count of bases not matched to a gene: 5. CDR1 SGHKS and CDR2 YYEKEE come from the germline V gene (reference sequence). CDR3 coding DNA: TGTGCCAGCAGCCGACAGGGAATGTCCTACGAGCAGTACTTC. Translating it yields CASSRQGMSYEQYF.

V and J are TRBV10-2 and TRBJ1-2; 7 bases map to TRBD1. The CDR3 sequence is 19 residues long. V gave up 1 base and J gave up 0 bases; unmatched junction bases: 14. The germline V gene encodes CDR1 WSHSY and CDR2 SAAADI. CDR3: CASSELLGTVASTNYGYTF. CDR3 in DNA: TGCGCCAGCAGTGAGTTGTTAGGGACAGTGGCAAGTACTAACTATGGCTACACCTTC.

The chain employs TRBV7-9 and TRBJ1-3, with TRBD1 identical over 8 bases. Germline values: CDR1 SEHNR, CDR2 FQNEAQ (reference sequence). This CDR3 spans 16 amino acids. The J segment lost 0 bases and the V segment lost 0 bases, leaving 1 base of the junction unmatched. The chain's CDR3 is CASSLARGPSGNTIYF. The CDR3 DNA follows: TGTGCCAGCAGCTTAGCCAGGGGGCCCTCTGGAAACACCATATATTTT.